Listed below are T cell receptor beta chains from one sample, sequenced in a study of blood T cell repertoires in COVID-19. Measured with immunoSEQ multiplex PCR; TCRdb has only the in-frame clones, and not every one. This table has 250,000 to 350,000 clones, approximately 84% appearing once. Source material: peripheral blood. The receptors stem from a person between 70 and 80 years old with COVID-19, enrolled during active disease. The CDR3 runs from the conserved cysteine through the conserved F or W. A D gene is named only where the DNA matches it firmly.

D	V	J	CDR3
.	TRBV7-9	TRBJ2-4	CASSQQGAIQYF
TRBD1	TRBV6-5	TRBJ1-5	CASSATGNNQPQHF
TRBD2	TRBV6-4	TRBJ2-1	CASPRLAPYNEQFF
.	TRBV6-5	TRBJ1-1	CASRGLYTEAFF
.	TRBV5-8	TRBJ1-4	CASSFKKWSGSNEKLFF
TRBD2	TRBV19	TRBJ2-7	CASKMEREPCPYEQYF
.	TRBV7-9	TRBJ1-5	CASSPWRPGVNQPQHF
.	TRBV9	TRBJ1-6	CASSAGGNWDNSPLHF
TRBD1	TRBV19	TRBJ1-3	CASSIRQGGNTIYF
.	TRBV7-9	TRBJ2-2	CASSLVWTTNYTGELFF
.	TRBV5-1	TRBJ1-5	CASSLVSGQPQHF
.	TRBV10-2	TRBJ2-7	CASFGTASYEQYF
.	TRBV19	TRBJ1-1	CASTNGDLNTEAFF
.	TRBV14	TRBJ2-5	CASSQRLKETQYF
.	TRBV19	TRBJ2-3	CASRDSPLENTQYF
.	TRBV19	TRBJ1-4	CASSMGRSNEKLFF
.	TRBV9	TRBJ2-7	CASSVGVGAREQYF
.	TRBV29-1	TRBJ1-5	CSVAQSFDSNQPQHF
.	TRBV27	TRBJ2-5	CASSFSGGFQETQYF
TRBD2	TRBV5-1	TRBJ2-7	CASLDTSGGTYEQYF
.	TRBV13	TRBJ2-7	CASSLEATSLPQQYF
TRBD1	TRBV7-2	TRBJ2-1	CASSFRDRNYNEQFF
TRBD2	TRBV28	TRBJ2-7	CASLASPGTSRSYEQYF
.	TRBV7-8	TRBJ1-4	CASSFSGGVEKLFF
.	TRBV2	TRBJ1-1	CASSLNRAVNTEAFF
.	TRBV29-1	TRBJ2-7	CSVRQALYEQYF
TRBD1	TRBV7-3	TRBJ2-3	CASSEQGAGGLDTQYF
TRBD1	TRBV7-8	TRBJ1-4	CASSPDRVTGISRRGEKLFF
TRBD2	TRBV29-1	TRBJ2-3	CSVEEGSAGLTDTQYF
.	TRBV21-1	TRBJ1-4	CASSLGDATNEKLFF
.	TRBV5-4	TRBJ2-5	CASSLGGGRQETQYF
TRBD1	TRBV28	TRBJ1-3	CASRDRQGAWRNTIYF
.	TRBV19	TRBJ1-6	CASSIRRWDSPLHF
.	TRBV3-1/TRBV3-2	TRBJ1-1	CASSQEEMGVGTEAFF
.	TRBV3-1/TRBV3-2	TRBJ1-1	CASSQGNRRWDTEAFF
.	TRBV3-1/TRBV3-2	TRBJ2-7	CASSQGYREMEQYF
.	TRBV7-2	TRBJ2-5	CASTPGGGREETQYF